A selection of T cell receptor beta chains follows, all from one sample in a study of blood T cell repertoires in COVID-19. Only in-frame clones appear in the TCRdb table, and some are missing; sequencing was by immunoSEQ multiplex PCR. Altogether fewer than 300,000 clones are present, approximately 88% being singletons, with the ten largest covering 0.7% to 0.85%. Sequencing input: peripheral blood. All receptors derive from a woman in her 30s with acute or convalescent COVID-19. The CDR3 runs from the conserved cysteine through the conserved F or W.

>TRBV6-6|TRBJ2-3
CASSLLAETDTQYF
>TRBV7-8|TRBJ2-7
CASSPSRGLITYEQYF
>TRBV19|TRBJ2-7
CASSSSGQGYEQYF
>TRBV7-8|TRBJ2-7
CASSLASQTYEQYF
>TRBV15|TRBJ2-3
CATSRALSGSPGDTQYF
>TRBV6-5|TRBJ2-1
CASSQSHEQFF
>TRBV30|TRBJ2-5
CAWSGPGFGETQYF
>TRBV4-3|TRBJ2-6
CASSQVSSGRAPGANVLTF
>TRBV19|TRBJ1-3
CASNIRDRSSGNTIYF
>TRBV6-2/TRBV6-3|TRBJ2-5
CASSYPGAGKLQETQYF
>TRBV27|TRBJ1-6
CASSLLAGVGSPLHF
>TRBV30|TRBJ2-7
CAWSAGAYEQYF
>TRBV6-5|TRBJ2-1
CASSYSLAGGNEQFF
>TRBV4-1|TRBJ2-7
CASSLTTTSSRYEQYF
>TRBV6-5|TRBJ1-2
CASSYSLTDNYGYTF
>TRBV24-1|TRBJ1-5
CATSDLSGNQPQHF
>TRBV6-2/TRBV6-3|TRBJ2-7
CASSYSSGRPFEQYF
>TRBV3-1/TRBV3-2|TRBJ2-3
CASSGTSGISPGILTDTQYF
>TRBV6-5|TRBJ1-5
CASNPTQYQPQHF
>TRBV7-9|TRBJ2-1
CASSLLTGKDNEQFF
>TRBV27|TRBJ2-5
CASSLMGDRGRIETQYF
>TRBV19|TRBJ2-5
CASSSRTSGSETQYF
>TRBV9|TRBJ2-1
CASSEYRTSGRGEQFF
>TRBV5-6|TRBJ1-2
CASSLHRGRAGYTF
>TRBV7-7|TRBJ2-7
CASSPGFGNEQYF
>TRBV10-3|TRBJ2-1
CAISATHGSAANEQFF